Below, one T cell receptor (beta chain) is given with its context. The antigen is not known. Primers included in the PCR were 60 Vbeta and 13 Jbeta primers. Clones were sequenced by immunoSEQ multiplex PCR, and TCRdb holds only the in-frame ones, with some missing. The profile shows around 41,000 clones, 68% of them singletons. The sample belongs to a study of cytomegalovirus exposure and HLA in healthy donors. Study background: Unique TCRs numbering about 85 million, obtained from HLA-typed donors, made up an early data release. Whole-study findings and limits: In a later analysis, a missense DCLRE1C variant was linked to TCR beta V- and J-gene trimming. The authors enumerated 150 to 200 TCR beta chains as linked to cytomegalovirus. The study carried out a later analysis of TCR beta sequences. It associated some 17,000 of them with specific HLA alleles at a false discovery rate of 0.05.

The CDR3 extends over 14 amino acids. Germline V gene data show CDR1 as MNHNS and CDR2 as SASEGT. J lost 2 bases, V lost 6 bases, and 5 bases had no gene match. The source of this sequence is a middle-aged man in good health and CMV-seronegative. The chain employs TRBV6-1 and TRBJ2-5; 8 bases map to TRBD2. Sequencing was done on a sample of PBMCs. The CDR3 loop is CASRAGTRQETQYF. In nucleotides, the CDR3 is TGTGCCAGCAGGGCCGGGACTAGACAAGAGACCCAGTACTTC.